These 27 T cell receptor beta chains originate from one sample sequenced in a study of cytomegalovirus exposure and HLA in healthy donors. Primers for the PCR totalled 60 Vbeta and 13 Jbeta. This table comes from immunoSEQ multiplex PCR, and its TCRdb copy is limited to in-frame clones, with some not included. The repertoire holds 75,000 to 90,000 clones, with around 77% as singletons. Material: PBMCs. These receptors were collected from a woman between 40 and 55 years old in good health and CMV-seropositive.

This clone was counted a few times. The chain links TRBV4-2 to TRBJ2-7; TRBD1 matches at 7 bases. CDR1 LGHNA and CDR2 YNFKEQ come from the germline V gene. The ends lost 0 bases at V and 2 bases at J; junction bases unmatched: 10. The CDR3 consists of 17 residues. The CDR3 spells CASSQDLLWQGAYEQYF. In DNA, the CDR3 is TGTGCCAGCAGCCAAGATTTGTTGTGGCAGGGGGCCTACGAGCAGTACTTC.

V is TRBV9 and J is TRBJ2-4; TRBD1 matches 12 bases. CDR1 is SGDLS and CDR2 is YYNGEE in the germline V gene. V lost 0 bases, J lost 10 bases, and 2 bases stayed unmatched. The CDR3 consists of 14 residues. The CDR3 region is CASSVEGQGAIQYF. CDR3 DNA sequence: TGTGCCAGCAGCGTAGAGGGACAGGGGGCAATTCAGTACTTC.

The genes are TRBV29-1 and TRBJ1-2, with a tentative D call TRBD1 (5 bases). The CDR3 length is 12 residues. CDR1 is SQVTM and CDR2 is ANQGSEA in the germline V gene. Trimming shortened V by 4 bases and J by 3 bases, and 9 bases separated the two germline ends. CDR3 protein: CSVAETDYGYTF. The CDR3 region has the DNA TGCAGCGTTGCGGAGACAGACTATGGCTACACCTTC.

This chain uses TRBV5-8 with TRBJ2-7; 9 nucleotides align to TRBD1. The CDR3 has 17 amino acids. Germline V gene data show CDR1 as SGHTS and CDR2 as YDEGEE. The V and J ends lost 4 bases and 2 bases, in that order; junction bases with no gene match: 13. The CDR3 reads CASSPAPGQGIPYEQYF. The CDR3 DNA follows: TGTGCCAGCAGCCCCGCCCCGGGACAGGGAATCCCCTACGAGCAGTACTTC.

Only one count was recorded for this clone. The chain links TRBV5-1 to TRBJ1-2; D is uncertain. In germline, CDR1 is SGHRS, CDR2 YFSETQ. V lost 3 bases, J lost 5 bases, and 5 bases lay in between. This CDR3 region has 11 residues. The CDR3 sequence: CASSSGYGYTF. CDR3 DNA sequence: TGCGCCAGCAGCTCAGGTTATGGCTACACCTTC. The full variable domain, rest sourced from reference TRBV5-1 and TRBJ1-2, is KAGVTQTPRYLIKTRGQQVTLSCSPISGHRSVSWYQQTPGQGLQFLFEYFSETQRNKGNFPGRFSGRQFSNSRSEMNVSTLELGDSALYLCASSSGYGYTFGSGTRLTVV.

V and J are TRBV5-8 and TRBJ1-2; maybe TRBD1 (5 bases). Trimming left V 1 base short and J 4 bases short, with 11 bases between. This CDR3 region has 14 residues. In germline, CDR1 is SGHTS, CDR2 YDEGEE. This CDR3 is CASSLLSDSYGYTF. The CDR3 DNA reads TGTGCCAGCAGCTTGTTGAGCGACAGCTATGGCTACACCTTC. Full variable domain (rest looked up from reference TRBV5-8 and TRBJ1-2): EAGVTQSPTHLIKTRGQQATLRCSPISGHTSVYWYQQALGLGLQFLLWYDEGEERNRGNFPPRFSGRQFPNYSSELNVNALELEDSALYLCASSLLSDSYGYTFGSGTRLTVV.

This clone was seen just once. The chain is built from TRBV6-6 and TRBJ2-7, with 9 bases lining up with TRBD2. The germline gives CDR1 MNHNY, CDR2 SVGAGI (reference sequence). The V segment lost 3 bases and the J segment 6 bases; nucleotides outside the gene matches: 9. CDR3 length: 15 amino acids. The CDR3: CASSYLEREASEQYF. CDR3 in DNA: TGTGCCAGCAGTTATCTCGAGCGGGAGGCGAGCGAGCAGTACTTC.

This clone was seen a single time. This chain links TRBV29-1 with TRBJ1-4, with D possibly TRBD1 on 5 matching bases. Looked up from germline, CDR1 is SQVTM and CDR2 is ANQGSEA. Trimming stripped 5 bases from V and 7 bases from J, with 17 bases between. The CDR3 length is 14 residues. The DNA for the CDR3 is TGCAGCGTTCCTAACCCAGGGATCGGTGAAAAACTGTTTTTT. Translation: CSVPNPGIGEKLFF.

The chain recombines TRBV19 with TRBJ1-5; maybe TRBD1 (6 bases). Between the trimmed V and J ends, which lost 4 bases and 0 bases, there was a span of 10 bases. The germline gives CDR1 LNHDA, CDR2 SQIVND (reference sequence). This CDR3 is 15 amino acids long. The CDR3 sequence is CASSTWTDSNQPQHF. CDR3 bases: TGTGCCAGTAGTACCTGGACAGATAGCAATCAGCCCCAGCATTTT.

V usage is TRBV6-5 and J usage is TRBJ1-4; D call uncertain. Germline CDR1 reads MNHEY; CDR2 reads SVGAGI. CDR3 length equals 13 residues. Trimming shortened V by 0 bases and J by 10 bases, and 9 bases separated the two germline ends. The CDR3 loop reads CASSYSPAAKLFF. The CDR3 DNA is TGTGCCAGCAGTTACTCCCCAGCGGCAAAACTGTTTTTT.

The chain is built from TRBV14 and TRBJ2-1, with D tentatively TRBD1 (6 bases). This CDR3 is built from 15 residues. Germline assignment: CDR1 SGHDN and CDR2 FVKESK. With 4 bases removed from V and 1 base from J, the gap between germline ends came to 11 bases. DNA for the CDR3: TGTGCCAGCAGCCGTCACGGACAGTCCTACAATGAGCAGTTCTTC. Protein: CASSRHGQSYNEQFF.

In its sample, this clone was seen a few times. The chain employs TRBV6-6 and TRBJ1-5; 7 bases are a match to TRBD1. The CDR3 is 16 residues long. J lost 5 bases, V lost 0 bases, and 7 bases had no gene match. From germline, CDR1 is MNHNY and CDR2 SVGAGI (reference sequence). CDR3: CASSYSKGGRDQPQHF. CDR3 nucleotides: TGTGCCAGCAGTTACTCAAAAGGGGGCAGGGATCAGCCCCAGCATTTT.

This clone was seen a few times. The chain joins TRBV6-1 to TRBJ1-1; 8 bases match TRBD1. Trimming took 7 bases from V and 1 from J; bases not matched to a gene: 2. CDR3 length: 13 residues. Looked up from germline, CDR1 is MNHNS and CDR2 is SASEGT. The CDR3 region is CASTGQGNTEAFF. The CDR3 DNA reads as TGTGCCAGCACTGGACAGGGGAACACTGAAGCTTTCTTT.

This clone is a singleton in its sample. The rearrangement links TRBV7-9 to TRBJ1-3; tentative D call: TRBD1 (5 bases). V shed 10 bases and J shed 1 base, with 11 bases lying between them. Germline CDR1 and CDR2: SEHNR and FQNEAQ (reference sequence). This CDR3 is 13 amino acids long. The DNA for the CDR3 is TGTGCCACCATACAGGAATCTGGAAACACCATATATTTT. This encodes CATIQESGNTIYF. The full variable domain, with the rest looked up from reference TRBV7-9 and TRBJ1-3, is DTGVSQNPRHKITKRGQNVTFRCDPISEHNRLYWYRQTLGQGPEFLTYFQNEAQLEKSRLLSDRFSAERPKGSFSTLEIQRTEQGDSAMYLCATIQESGNTIYFGEGSWLTVV.

The chain carries TRBV14 and TRBJ1-2; D is perhaps TRBD1 (5 bases). Per germline, CDR1 SGHDN and CDR2 FVKESK. Trimming cost V 3 bases and J 8 bases, with 22 bases left between them. The CDR3 is 16 amino acids. The CDR3 here is CASSHLSGLQRRGYTF. As DNA, the CDR3 is TGTGCCAGCAGCCACCTATCGGGACTCCAAAGGCGGGGCTACACCTTC.

The V call is TRBV18, the J call TRBJ1-5; 10 bases map to TRBD1. V shed 6 bases and J 5 bases; nucleotides not matched to a gene: 1. CDR3 size: 13 residues. Looked up from germline, CDR1 is KGHSH and CDR2 is LQKENI. Here the CDR3 DNA reads TGTGCCAGCTCGGGACAGGGGTATCAGCCCCAGCATTTT. Residues: CASSGQGYQPQHF. The variable domain in full, completed from reference TRBV18 and TRBJ1-5, reads NAGVMQNPRHLVRRRGQEARLRCSPMKGHSHVYWYRQLPEEGLKFMVYLQKENIIDESGMPKERFSAEFPKEGPSILRIQQVVRGDSAAYFCASSGQGYQPQHFGDGTRLSIL.

The CDR3 sequence is CASSPEGRGRGETQYF. Written as DNA, the CDR3 is TGCGCCAGCAGCCCTGAGGGCCGGGGCAGGGGAGAGACCCAGTACTTC. The V call is TRBV4-1, the J call TRBJ2-5, with D tentatively TRBD1 (6 bases). Trimming took off 4 bases at V and 4 bases at J, with 19 bases between the two ends. CDR1 and CDR2 from the germline V gene are MGHRA and YSYEKL. CDR3 size: 16 residues.

J is TRBJ1-6 and V is TRBV6-1, with 10 nucleotides matching TRBD1. The CDR3 has 14 amino acids. Germline V gives CDR1 MNHNS, CDR2 SASEGT. Trimming removed 9 bases from V and 10 bases from J; junction bases left unmatched: 9. The DNA for the CDR3 is TGTGCCAGTTCGACCGGGACAGGGGCATCACCCCTCCACTTT. As protein: CASSTGTGASPLHF.

V is TRBV6-1 and J is TRBJ1-5; D call uncertain. Germline V gene lookup returns CDR1 MNHNS and CDR2 SASEGT. V gave up 4 bases and J gave up 3 bases, with 13 bases separating them. The CDR3 has 15 amino acids. The CDR3, as DNA: TGTGCCAGCAGTGTTAGCCCGGTAAACAATCAGCCCCAGCATTTT. Its translation: CASSVSPVNNQPQHF.

V gene TRBV4-1 combines with J gene TRBJ1-1; weak D call: TRBD1 (6 bases). Trimming left V 4 bases short and J 7 bases short, with 16 bases between. The CDR3 totals 14 residues. CDR1 and CDR2 from the germline V gene are MGHRA and YSYEKL. The chain's CDR3 is CASSLTGGANEAFF. The CDR3 DNA sequence: TGCGCCAGCAGCCTTACCGGGGGGGCTAATGAAGCTTTCTTT.

CDR3 amino acids: CASSPRASGGSYNEQFF. Written as DNA, the CDR3 is TGTGCCAGCAGCCCCCGGGCTAGCGGGGGTTCCTACAATGAGCAGTTCTTC. This rearrangement joins TRBV9 to TRBJ2-1, with 10 nucleotides matching TRBD2. Germline CDR1 SGDLS, CDR2 YYNGEE. Trimming removed 4 bases from V and 1 base from J; junction bases left unmatched: 8. The CDR3 length is 17 residues.

The gene calls are TRBV18 and TRBJ1-5, with a weak D call TRBD1 (5 bases). Trimming removed 5 bases at V and 2 bases at J, with 19 bases between. The CDR3 has 17 amino acids. Germline V lookup: CDR1 KGHSH, CDR2 LQKENI. The chain's CDR3 is CASSAISGREGNQPQHF. The CDR3 DNA is TGTGCCAGCTCAGCTATTTCGGGCAGGGAAGGCAATCAGCCCCAGCATTTT.

On this clone itself: Other DNA sequences in the same sample also yield this CDR3. The genes are TRBV4-1 and TRBJ1-2; D call uncertain. Germline values: CDR1 MGHRA, CDR2 YSYEKL. Trimming stripped 0 bases from V and 4 bases from J, with 3 bases between. CDR3 length: 12 amino acids. CDR3 sequence reads: CASSQEAYGYTF. CDR3 sequence (DNA): TGCGCCAGCAGCCAAGAGGCCTATGGCTACACCTTC.

The chain couples TRBV5-1 to TRBJ2-7, with D maybe TRBD1 (6 bases). This CDR3 region has 13 residues. V gave up 3 bases and J gave up 3 bases, with 10 bases separating them. Looked up from germline, CDR1 is SGHRS and CDR2 is YFSETQ. CDR3 coding DNA: TGCGCCAGCAGCTATACAGGGATCTACGAGCAGTACTTC. Its protein is CASSYTGIYEQYF. The full variable domain, in which reference TRBV5-1 and TRBJ2-7 provide the parts outside the CDR3, is KAGVTQTPRYLIKTRGQQVTLSCSPISGHRSVSWYQQTPGQGLQFLFEYFSETQRNKGNFPGRFSGRQFSNSRSEMNVSTLELGDSALYLCASSYTGIYEQYFGPGTRLTVT.

This clone is categorized as large. V gene TRBV28 combines with J gene TRBJ1-5; 7 positions agree with TRBD1. CDR3 length equals 13 residues. With 2 bases clipped from V and 8 bases from J, the junction kept 3 bases outside the gene matches. Germline assignment: CDR1 MDHEN and CDR2 SYDVKM. CDR3 region: CASSLEGQKPQHF. The CDR3, as DNA: TGTGCCAGCAGTTTAGAGGGACAGAAGCCCCAGCATTTT.

This chain joins TRBV5-1 and TRBJ2-3; a possible D gene is TRBD2 (5 bases). Germline V gives CDR1 SGHRS, CDR2 YFSETQ. The CDR3 runs to 13 residues. Trimming left V 4 bases short and J 3 bases short, with 9 bases between. This CDR3 is CASSPEATDTQYF. As DNA, the CDR3 is TGCGCCAGCAGCCCGGAGGCAACAGATACGCAGTATTTT.

V usage is TRBV28 and J usage is TRBJ2-7; TRBD1 agrees at 8 bases. Per the germline V gene, CDR1 is MDHEN and CDR2 is SYDVKM. CDR3 length: 15 amino acids. J was trimmed by 2 bases and V by 6 bases; bases with no gene match: 9. The CDR3 protein is CASSSAADRAYEQYF. The CDR3 DNA reads TGTGCCAGCAGCTCGGCAGCGGACAGGGCCTACGAGCAGTACTTC. Full variable domain (outside the CDR3, taken from reference TRBV28 and TRBJ2-7): DVKVTQSSRYLVKRTGEKVFLECVQDMDHENMFWYRQDPGLGLRLIYFSYDVKMKEKGDIPEGYSVSREKKERFSLILESASTNQTSMYLCASSSAADRAYEQYFGPGTRLTVT.